Listed here are 23 T cell receptor beta chains from one sample, sequenced in a study of blood T cell repertoires in COVID-19. Libraries were prepared by immunoSEQ multiplex PCR; TCRdb keeps only in-frame clonotypes and omits some of them. The repertoire holds 25,000 to 35,000 clones, with 90% as singletons. The material sequenced was peripheral blood. Every receptor here comes from a man aged 55 to 69 with active COVID-19.

This clone was seen a single time. The chain couples TRBV19 to TRBJ1-6, with unresolved D. Per the germline V gene, CDR1 is LNHDA and CDR2 is SQIVND (reference sequence). This CDR3 has 17 amino acids. The germline V and J ends were trimmed by 5 bases and 0 bases, with 14 bases remaining between them. CDR3 DNA: TGTGCCAGTAGTTATGACGTGTGGAGCTCCTATAATTCACCCCTCCACTTT. Translating it yields CASSYDVWSSYNSPLHF.

The chain is built from TRBV7-8 and TRBJ1-6; maybe TRBD1 (6 bases). The V and J ends lost 5 bases and 13 bases respectively, with 12 bases between them. CDR1 is SGHVS, CDR2 FQNEAQ, per germline. The CDR3 runs 12 residues. The CDR3 spells CASSPSGHPLHF. The DNA for the CDR3 is TGTGCCAGCAGCCCATCGGGACACCCCCTCCACTTT.

The V call is TRBV6-2 or TRBV6-3, the J call TRBJ1-6; 9 positions match TRBD1. The CDR3 is made up of 16 amino acids. Losses at the gene ends were 6 bases for V and 7 bases for J; bases not matched to a gene: 10. Germline CDR1 MNHEY, CDR2 SVGEGT. As DNA, the CDR3 is TGTGCCAGCAGCCCAACAGGGGGCGCATTAAATTCACCCCTCCACTTT. Its translation is CASSPTGGALNSPLHF.

This rearrangement joins TRBV9 to TRBJ2-3; 7 positions agree with TRBD2. This CDR3 spans 14 amino acids. The V and J ends lost 3 bases and 1 base, in that order; junction bases with no gene match: 2. Germline V gene data show CDR1 as SGDLS and CDR2 as YYNGEE. CDR3 sequence reads: CASSDSGGTDTQYF. As DNA, the CDR3 is TGTGCCAGCAGCGACAGCGGGGGCACAGATACGCAGTATTTT. Together with reference TRBV9 and TRBJ2-3, the CDR3 gives the full variable domain: DSGVTQTPKHLITATGQRVTLRCSPRSGDLSVYWYQQSLDQGLQFLIQYYNGEERAKGNILERFSAQQFPDLHSELNLSSLELGDSALYFCASSDSGGTDTQYFGPGTRLTVL.

The chain has TRBV5-1 and TRBJ1-1, with 7 bases fitting TRBD1. The CDR3 is made up of 13 amino acids. CDR1 SGHRS and CDR2 YFSETQ come from the germline V gene. Trimming took 3 bases from V and 4 from J; bases not matched to a gene: 3. CDR3 protein: CASSSQGSTEAFF. The CDR3 coding sequence is TGCGCCAGCAGCTCACAGGGGAGCACTGAAGCTTTCTTT. The variable domain in full, completed from reference TRBV5-1 and TRBJ1-1, reads KAGVTQTPRYLIKTRGQQVTLSCSPISGHRSVSWYQQTPGQGLQFLFEYFSETQRNKGNFPGRFSGRQFSNSRSEMNVSTLELGDSALYLCASSSQGSTEAFFGQGTRLTVV.

The gene calls are TRBV6-2 or TRBV6-3 and TRBJ2-7, with a weak D call TRBD2 (6 bases). Germline values: CDR1 MNHEY, CDR2 SVGEGT. The CDR3 consists of 16 residues. V shed 6 bases and J shed 0 bases, with 18 bases lying between them. The CDR3 here is CASSAPRDFSSYEQYF. As DNA, the CDR3 is TGTGCCAGCAGCGCACCCCGGGACTTTTCCTCCTACGAGCAGTACTTC.

This chain connects TRBV5-4 to TRBJ1-1; 7 positions match TRBD1. The CDR3 sequence is 13 residues long. In germline, CDR1 is SGHNT, CDR2 YYREEE (reference sequence). The J segment lost 7 bases and the V segment lost 4 bases, leaving 7 bases of the junction unmatched. CDR3 in DNA: TGTGCCAGCAGCGGATTCCAGGGGGGTGAAGCTTTCTTT. This translates into CASSGFQGGEAFF.

CDR3 loop: CASSQDIRGTEAFF. The CDR3, as DNA: TGTGCCAGCAGCCAAGATATCCGGGGCACTGAAGCTTTCTTT. The rearrangement uses TRBV3-1 (or the pseudogene TRBV3-2) and TRBJ1-1; D not resolved. Germline values: CDR1 LGHDT, CDR2 YNNKEL (reference sequence). The CDR3 spans 14 residues. The ends were cut back, 0 bases at V and 4 bases at J, with 9 bases in the middle.

The rearrangement links TRBV7-9 to TRBJ1-2, with D possibly being TRBD1 (5 bases). This CDR3 is built from 12 residues. Trimming pared 11 bases from V and 2 bases from J, leaving 12 bases between. Germline CDR1 and CDR2: SEHNR and FQNEAQ (reference sequence). DNA for the CDR3: TGTGCCTCGGGGGTGTCGAACTATGGCTACACCTTC. Protein: CASGVSNYGYTF.

The rearrangement uses TRBV7-9 and TRBJ2-1, with TRBD2 identical over 9 bases. V dropped 8 bases and J dropped 8; count of bases not matched to a gene: 19. CDR3 length: 17 amino acids. Per germline, CDR1 SEHNR and CDR2 FQNEAQ (reference sequence). CDR3 coding DNA: TGTGCCAGCTCAGGCGGGGGGGTCGCCCCTGCGAGGGATGAGCAGTTCTTC. Translation: CASSGGGVAPARDEQFF. Together with reference TRBV7-9 and TRBJ2-1, the CDR3 gives the full variable domain: DTGVSQNPRHKITKRGQNVTFRCDPISEHNRLYWYRQTLGQGPEFLTYFQNEAQLEKSRLLSDRFSAERPKGSFSTLEIQRTEQGDSAMYLCASSGGGVAPARDEQFFGPGTRLTVL.

The chain couples TRBV4-2 to TRBJ1-5, with D possibly TRBD1 on 5 matching bases. Trimming shortened V by 1 base and J by 8 bases, and 18 bases separated the two germline ends. The germline CDR1 and CDR2 sequences are LGHNA and YNFKEQ. This CDR3 region has 16 residues. CDR3 sequence: CASSQGRGTGGEPQHF. As DNA, the CDR3 is TGTGCCAGCAGCCAAGGGCGGGGGACCGGGGGAGAGCCCCAGCATTTT.

This clone was recorded once. J is TRBJ2-7 and V is TRBV30, with 10 bases aligning to TRBD2. Germline assignment: CDR1 GTSNPN and CDR2 SVGIG (reference sequence). V lost 2 bases, J lost 4 bases, and 5 bases stayed unmatched. The CDR3 is made up of 14 amino acids. The CDR3 DNA reads as TGTGCCTGGAGTAGCCTAGCGGGGGATTACGAGCAGTACTTC. This sequence encodes CAWSSLAGDYEQYF.

The chain links TRBV28 to TRBJ1-2, with TRBD1 matching over 8 bases. This CDR3 has 18 residues. Germline-derived CDR1 and CDR2 are MDHEN and SYDVKM. V was clipped by 5 bases and J by 5 bases; unmatched bases: 19. The CDR3, as DNA: TGTGCCAGCAGTCCACTCCCCACGGACCAGACAGGGGTTTATGGCTACACCTTC. As protein: CASSPLPTDQTGVYGYTF.

The V gene is TRBV9, the J gene TRBJ2-3; 11 bases agree with TRBD2. The V and J ends lost 0 bases and 6 bases, in that order; junction bases with no gene match: 9. The CDR3 is 17 amino acids. Germline CDR1 SGDLS, CDR2 YYNGEE. This chain's CDR3 is CASSVGLAGGTRDTQYF. In DNA form, the CDR3 reads TGTGCCAGCAGCGTAGGTTTAGCGGGGGGGACTCGGGATACGCAGTATTTT.

The V gene is TRBV7-2, the J gene TRBJ2-1; D is perhaps TRBD2 (5 bases). The germline gives CDR1 SGHTA, CDR2 FQGNSA. Trimming shortened V by 8 bases and J by 13 bases, and 18 bases separated the two germline ends. There are 12 residues in the CDR3. The CDR3 here is CASGSTPGVQFF. The CDR3 DNA is TGTGCCAGCGGGTCTACACCCGGGGTTCAGTTCTTC.

The chain is built from TRBV12-5 and TRBJ2-5, with 7 bases lining up with TRBD2. Germline loops: CDR1 LGHNT, CDR2 FRNRAP. V gave up 6 bases and J gave up 10 bases; unmatched junction bases: 8. The CDR3 is 12 amino acids. The CDR3 here is CASGLGRGDQYF. The CDR3 nucleotides are TGTGCTAGTGGCCTGGGCCGGGGGGACCAGTACTTC.

This rearrangement joins TRBV16 to TRBJ1-2, with D maybe TRBD1 (5 bases). The germline gives CDR1 KGHSY, CDR2 FQNENV. The V gene lost 4 bases and the J gene lost 5 bases, with 17 bases spanning the gap. The length of the CDR3 is 15 residues. CDR3 residues: CASSPDSPSLYGYTF. CDR3 DNA: TGTGCCAGCAGCCCCGACAGTCCTAGTTTATATGGCTACACCTTC.

The rearrangement links TRBV28 to TRBJ1-2; 9 nucleotides align to TRBD1. The germline CDR1 and CDR2 sequences are MDHEN and SYDVKM. V was clipped by 5 bases and J by 6 bases; unmatched bases: 16. The CDR3 consists of 17 residues. The DNA of the CDR3 is TGTGCCAGCAGTACGGCCGACCGGACAGGGGACTTAAATGGCTACACCTTC. Translation: CASSTADRTGDLNGYTF.

This chain uses TRBV2 with TRBJ2-7; D is uncertain. Germline CDR1 reads SNHLY; CDR2 reads FYNNEI. The ends were cut back, 7 bases at V and 9 bases at J, with 13 bases in the middle. The CDR3 contains 11 residues. CDR3 region: CASTSGLRQYF. The CDR3 region has the DNA TGTGCCAGCACCTCCGGGTTGCGGCAGTACTTC.

This rearrangement joins TRBV27 to TRBJ1-2; 7 bases fit TRBD1. Germline CDR1 and CDR2: MNHEY and SMNVEV (reference sequence). The length of the CDR3 is 14 residues. Trimming removed 6 bases from V and 4 bases from J; junction bases left unmatched: 8. The CDR3 nucleotides read TGTGCCAGCAGCTCAGACAGGGTCCTCTATGGCTACACCTTC. It translates to CASSSDRVLYGYTF.

In DNA form, the CDR3 reads TGTGCCAGCAGCCCTCGGGACAGCCCTTATACCTACAATGAGCAGTTCTTC. Its protein is CASSPRDSPYTYNEQFF. The rearrangement uses TRBV9 and TRBJ2-1, with 7 positions matching TRBD1. The CDR3 is made up of 17 amino acids. V shed 4 bases, J shed 2 bases, and the junction held 12 bases outside the gene matches. The V gene's germline CDR1 is SGDLS and CDR2 YYNGEE.

This clone occurred once. The genes are TRBV12-1 and TRBJ1-5; the DNA was not compared with TRBD1, the D call given in the table. TRBV12-1 is noted as a pseudogene. The CDR3 sequence is 15 residues long. The CDR3 bases are TGTGCCAGCAGCACCCGGACAGGGGTCAATCAGCCCCAGCATTTT. This translates into CASSTRTGVNQPQHF.

This sequence joins TRBV28 and TRBJ1-2; weak D call: TRBD1 (6 bases). CDR3 length: 13 residues. Germline V CDR1 and CDR2: MDHEN, SYDVKM. Trimming pared 6 bases from V and 4 bases from J, leaving 12 bases between. CDR3 sequence: CASRGQIFYGYTF. The CDR3 region has the DNA TGTGCCAGCAGAGGACAGATCTTCTATGGCTACACCTTC.